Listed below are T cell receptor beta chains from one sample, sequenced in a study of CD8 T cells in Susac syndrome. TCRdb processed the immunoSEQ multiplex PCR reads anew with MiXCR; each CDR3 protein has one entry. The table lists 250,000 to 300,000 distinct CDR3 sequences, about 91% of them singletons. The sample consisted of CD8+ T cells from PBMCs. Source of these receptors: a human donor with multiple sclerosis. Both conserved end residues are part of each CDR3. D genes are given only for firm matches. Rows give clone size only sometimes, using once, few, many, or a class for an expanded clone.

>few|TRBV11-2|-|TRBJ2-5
TGTGCCAGCAGCTTAGGCAGGACAAACCAAGAGACCCAGTACTTC
CASSLGRTNQETQYF
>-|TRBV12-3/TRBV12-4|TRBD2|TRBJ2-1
TGTGCCAGCAGTCCTAAGGGGCTAGCGGGGGGCGAGCAGTTCTTC
CASSPKGLAGGEQFF
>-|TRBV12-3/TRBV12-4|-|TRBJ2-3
TGTGCCAGCAGTTTGTCCAGGTCCACAGATACGCAGTATTTT
CASSLSRSTDTQYF
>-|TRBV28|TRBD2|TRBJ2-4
TGTGCCAGCAGTTCGCGGGACTATAGATTTACCAAAAACATTCAGTACTTC
CASSSRDYRFTKNIQYF
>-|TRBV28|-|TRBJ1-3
TGTGCCAGCAGTCTCCTTAGGCGCTCTGGAAACACCATATATTTT
CASSLLRRSGNTIYF
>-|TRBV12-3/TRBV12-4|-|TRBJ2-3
TGTGCCAGCGTGGGAAGAGGCACAGATACGCAGTATTTT
CASVGRGTDTQYF
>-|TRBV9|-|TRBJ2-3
TGTGCCAGCAGCGTAGGAGGGGGGGCCCAAGATACGCAGTATTTT
CASSVGGGAQDTQYF
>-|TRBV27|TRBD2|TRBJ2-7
TGTGCCAGCAGTCTAGGGGCGGGAGCACAATACGAGCAGTACTTC
CASSLGAGAQYEQYF
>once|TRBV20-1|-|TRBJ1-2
TGCAGTGCCCCTTCGTTGGCGGTCGGGCAGGGGATTGGTGGCTACACCTTC
CSAPSLAVGQGIGGYTF
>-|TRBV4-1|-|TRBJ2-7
TGCGCCAGCAGCCAAGGAAGGATTGAGACCTACGAGCAGTACTTC
CASSQGRIETYEQYF
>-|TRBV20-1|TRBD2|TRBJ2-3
TGCAGTGCTAACAGCGGGGGGGCCGGAACAGATACGCAGTATTTT
CSANSGGAGTDTQYF
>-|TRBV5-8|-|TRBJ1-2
TGTGCCAGCAGCTTGTCACACACAGGGAACTATGGCTACACCTTC
CASSLSHTGNYGYTF
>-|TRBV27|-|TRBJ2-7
TGTGCCAGCAGTCTCACCGCCGGCGTTTCGTTCTACGAGCAGTACTTC
CASSLTAGVSFYEQYF
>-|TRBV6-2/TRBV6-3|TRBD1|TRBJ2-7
TGTGCCAGCAGTTACTACGACAGGGGCCACGAGCAGTACTTC
CASSYYDRGHEQYF
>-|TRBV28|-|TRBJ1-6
TGTGCCAGCAGACAGGTGTTTAATTCACCCCTCCACTTT
CASRQVFNSPLHF
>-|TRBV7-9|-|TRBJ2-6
TGTGCCAGCAGCTTAACTGGACACGGAGCTTCTGGGGCCAACGTCCTGACTTTC
CASSLTGHGASGANVLTF
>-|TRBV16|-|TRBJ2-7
TGTGCCACCTCGGCAGGAACCGCCTACGAGCAGTACTTC
CATSAGTAYEQYF
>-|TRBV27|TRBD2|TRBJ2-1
TGTGCCAGCAGTCCCTCTAGCGGGATCTTCTACAATGAGCAGTTCTTC
CASSPSSGIFYNEQFF
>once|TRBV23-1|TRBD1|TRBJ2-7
TGCGCCAGCAGTCAACCCAGGGACAGCGACTACGAGCAGTACTTC
CASSQPRDSDYEQYF
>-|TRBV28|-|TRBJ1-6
TGTGCCAGCAGTCTACCGGGACAAACGAGCTCCTATAATTCACCCCTCCACTTT
CASSLPGQTSSYNSPLHF
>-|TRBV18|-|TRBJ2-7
TGTGCCAGCTCGGACAGCTTCGAGCAGTACTTC
CASSDSFEQYF
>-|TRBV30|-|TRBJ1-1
TGTGCCTGGAGTGTTAAAGGGGACACTGAAGCTTTCTTT
CAWSVKGDTEAFF
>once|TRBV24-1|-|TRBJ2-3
TGTGCCACCAGTGTGGCGGCAGATACGCAGTATTTT
CATSVAADTQYF
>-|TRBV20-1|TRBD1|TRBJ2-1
TGCAGTGCTAGCAGCGACAGGGACTACAATGAGCAGTTCTTC
CSASSDRDYNEQFF
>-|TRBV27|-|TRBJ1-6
TGTGCCAGCAGAGCGCTCCTCTCCTATAATTCACCCCTCCACTTT
CASRALLSYNSPLHF